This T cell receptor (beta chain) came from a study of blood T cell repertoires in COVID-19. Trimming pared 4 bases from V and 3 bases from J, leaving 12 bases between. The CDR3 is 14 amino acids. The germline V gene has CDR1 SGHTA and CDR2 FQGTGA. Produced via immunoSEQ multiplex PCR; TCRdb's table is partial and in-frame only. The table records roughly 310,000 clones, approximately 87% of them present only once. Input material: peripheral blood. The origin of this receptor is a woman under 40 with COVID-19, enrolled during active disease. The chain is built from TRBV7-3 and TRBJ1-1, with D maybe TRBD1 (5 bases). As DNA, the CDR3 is TGTGCCAGCAGCTCCGGCGGGGGAGACACTGAAGCTTTCTTT. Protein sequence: CASSSGGGDTEAFF. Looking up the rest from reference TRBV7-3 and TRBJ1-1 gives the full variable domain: GAGVSQTPSNKVTEKGKYVELRCDPISGHTALYWYRQSLGQGPEFLIYFQGTGAADDSGLPNDRFFAVRPEGSVSTLKIQRTERGDSAVYLCASSSGGGDTEAFFGQGTRLTVV.